This TCR beta chain appears in the sequencing data of a study of T cell responses to AZD1222 COVID-19 vaccine. To note about this clone: The antigen is not known.

Clones were sequenced by immunoSEQ multiplex PCR, and TCRdb holds only the in-frame ones, with some missing. The sample lists about 180,000 clones; 90% to 95% were seen once. CDR3 length equals 16 residues. The J segment lost 7 bases and the V segment lost 1 base, leaving 10 bases of the junction unmatched. CDR1 and CDR2 (germline): LNHDA, SQIVND (reference sequence). General study results and limits: Recipients of AZD1222 seropositive at baseline numbered only 6 or 7. Clonal diversity was possibly underestimated; the donors were predominantly white British and more often female. Compared with day 0, the breadth and depth of the Spike-specific TCR repertoire rose significantly after two doses of AZD1222.

The sequence was collected from an adult who received the AZD1222 COVID-19 vaccine. The sample consisted of peripheral blood, taken 28 days after the second AZD1222 dose. This sequence joins TRBV19 and TRBJ2-3; 8 bases line up with TRBD2. In DNA form, the CDR3 reads TGTGCCAGTAGTATAGGGGCGGGGGGCGCAGAGAATACGCAGTATTTT. Translated: CASSIGAGGAENTQYF.